This record covers a single T cell receptor beta chain. The data were taken from a study of blood T cell repertoires in COVID-19. Overall study context: Samples of COVID-19 (acute and convalescent) were obtained from the United States, Italy and Spain. In each case, the material was cDNA or gDNA derived from T cells, B-cell-depleted T cells, or PBMCs.

Germline CDR1 SGHRS, CDR2 YFSETQ. The length of the CDR3 is 15 residues. V lost 2 bases and J lost 1; bases outside the gene matches: 1. The data were produced by immunoSEQ multiplex PCR, yet TCRdb's version contains in-frame clones alone and is incomplete. The sample carries about 140,000 clones, roughly three quarters recorded once. The J gene is TRBJ2-2, the V gene TRBV5-1; 8 bases agree with TRBD1. This sequence was found in a woman aged 55-69 years with acute or convalescent COVID-19. Sequencing input: peripheral blood. CDR3 sequence reads: CASSFGQGNTGELFF. CDR3 coding DNA: TGCGCCAGCAGCTTCGGACAGGGGAACACCGGGGAGCTGTTTTTT.